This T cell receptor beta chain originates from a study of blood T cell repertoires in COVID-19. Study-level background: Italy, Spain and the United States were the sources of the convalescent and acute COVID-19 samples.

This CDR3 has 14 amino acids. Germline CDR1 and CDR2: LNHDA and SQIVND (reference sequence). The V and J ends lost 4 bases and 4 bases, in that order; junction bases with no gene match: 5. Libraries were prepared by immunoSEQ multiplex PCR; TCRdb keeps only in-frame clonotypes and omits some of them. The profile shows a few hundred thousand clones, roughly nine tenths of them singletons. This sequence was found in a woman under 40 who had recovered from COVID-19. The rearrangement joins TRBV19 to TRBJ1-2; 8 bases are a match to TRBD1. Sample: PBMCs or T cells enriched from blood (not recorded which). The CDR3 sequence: CASSKDREGYGYTF. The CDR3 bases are TGTGCCAGTAGTAAGGACAGGGAGGGCTATGGCTACACCTTC.